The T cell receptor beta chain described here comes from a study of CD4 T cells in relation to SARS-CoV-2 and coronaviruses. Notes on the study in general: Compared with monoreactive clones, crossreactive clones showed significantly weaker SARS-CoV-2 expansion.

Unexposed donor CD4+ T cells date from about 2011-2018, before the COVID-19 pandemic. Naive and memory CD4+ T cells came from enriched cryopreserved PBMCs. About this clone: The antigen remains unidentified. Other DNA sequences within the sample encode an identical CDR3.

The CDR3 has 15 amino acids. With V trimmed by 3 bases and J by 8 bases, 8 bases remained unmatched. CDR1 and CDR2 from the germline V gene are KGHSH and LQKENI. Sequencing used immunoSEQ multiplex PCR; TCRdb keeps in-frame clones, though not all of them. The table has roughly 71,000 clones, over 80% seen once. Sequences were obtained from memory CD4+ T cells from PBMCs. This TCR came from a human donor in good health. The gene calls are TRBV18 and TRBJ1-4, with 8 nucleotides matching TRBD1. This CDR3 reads CASSPPDRVEEKLFF. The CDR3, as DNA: TGTGCCAGCTCACCCCCGGACAGGGTTGAGGAAAAACTGTTTTTT.